This passage covers 21 T cell receptor beta chains from one sample sequenced in a study of blood T cell repertoires in COVID-19. Profiling relied on immunoSEQ multiplex PCR, and the TCRdb table lists in-frame clones only, not all of them. The profile covers hundreds of thousands of clones, with roughly 83% appearing a single time and roughly a tenth taken by the ten largest. The sequenced material came from peripheral blood. Receptor source: an elderly woman with acute or convalescent COVID-19.

Only one count was recorded for this clone. The chain joins TRBV4-1 to TRBJ1-1, with D possibly TRBD1 on 5 matching bases. Germline CDR1 reads MGHRA; CDR2 reads YSYEKL. This CDR3 is built from 15 residues. The V and J ends lost 0 bases and 0 bases respectively, with 8 bases between them. The CDR3 region has the DNA TGCGCCAGCAGCCAAGATCCGGGGGTGAACACTGAAGCTTTCTTT. Translating gives CASSQDPGVNTEAFF.

This clone has more than one count but fewer than ten. The junction shows a germline mismatch at one end, possibly a read error. The CDR3, as DNA: TGCGCCACCAGCAAATGGGGCAGTTACAATTCTGGAAACACCATATATTTT. It specifies CATSKWGSYNSGNTIYF. This rearrangement joins TRBV4-1 to TRBJ1-3; D might be TRBD1 (5 bases). Germline V gene sequence: CDR1 MGHRA, CDR2 YSYEKL. CDR3 length: 17 residues.

V and J are TRBV7-8 and TRBJ1-2, with D maybe TRBD1 (6 bases). Germline CDR1 reads SGHVS; CDR2 reads FQNEAQ. Trimming stripped 4 bases from V and 6 bases from J, with 18 bases between. The CDR3 has 15 residues. The CDR3 DNA follows: TGTGCCAGCAGCTCCTCTTTAGGGGGGGGCAATGGCTACACCTTC. It encodes CASSSSLGGGNGYTF.

The rearrangement links TRBV6-4 to TRBJ1-5; tentative D call: TRBD1 (5 bases). CDR3 size: 19 residues. CDR1 is MRHNA and CDR2 is SNTAGT in the germline V gene. Trimming cost V 3 bases and J 2 bases, with 23 bases left between them. The CDR3 sequence: CASSEGGKACGDGNQPQHF. The CDR3 coding sequence is TGTGCCAGCAGTGAGGGGGGGAAGGCCTGCGGAGATGGCAATCAGCCCCAGCATTTT.

The chain joins TRBV28 to TRBJ1-5, with 10 bases fitting TRBD1. In germline, CDR1 is MDHEN, CDR2 SYDVKM. V dropped 7 bases and J dropped 0; count of bases not matched to a gene: 3. The CDR3 is made up of 15 amino acids. CDR3: CASTGTGDSNQPQHF. The CDR3 DNA reads TGTGCCAGCACAGGGACAGGGGATAGCAATCAGCCCCAGCATTTT. Full variable domain (remainder filled in from reference TRBV28 and TRBJ1-5): DVKVTQSSRYLVKRTGEKVFLECVQDMDHENMFWYRQDPGLGLRLIYFSYDVKMKEKGDIPEGYSVSREKKERFSLILESASTNQTSMYLCASTGTGDSNQPQHFGDGTRLSIL.

This chain uses TRBV3-1 (or the pseudogene TRBV3-2) with TRBJ2-3; perhaps TRBD2 as D (6 bases). V was pared by 6 bases and J by 4 bases, with 17 bases between. CDR1 and CDR2 from the germline V gene are LGHDT and YNNKEL (reference sequence). This CDR3 comprises 15 residues. The CDR3 protein is CASSNRRGTADTQYF. DNA for the CDR3: TGTGCCAGCAGTAACAGGCGGGGAACGGCAGATACGCAGTATTTT.

The V and J genes are TRBV6-5 and TRBJ1-2, with 10 bases lining up with TRBD1. The V and J ends lost 2 bases and 1 base, in that order; junction bases with no gene match: 4. Germline CDR1 and CDR2: MNHEY and SVGAGI. The CDR3 consists of 16 residues. CDR3 sequence reads: CASSYGTGANNYGYTF. The CDR3 nucleotides read TGTGCCAGCAGTTACGGGACAGGGGCCAATAACTATGGCTACACCTTC.

This clone was counted only a few times. V usage is TRBV2 and J usage is TRBJ1-4; D perhaps matches TRBD1 (5 bases). The CDR3 covers 15 residues. Germline CDR1 is SNHLY and CDR2 is FYNNEI. V was clipped by 2 bases and J by 1 base, with 8 bases between them. The CDR3 DNA is TGTGCCAGCAGTGAAATGCAGGGAACTAATGAAAAACTGTTTTTT. Encoded protein: CASSEMQGTNEKLFF.

The chain uses TRBV28 and TRBJ2-2; 12 bases are a match to TRBD2. After removal of 5 bases from V and 7 bases from J, the junction contained 11 bases not matched to a gene. This CDR3 is built from 17 residues. Germline lookup yields CDR1 MDHEN and CDR2 SYDVKM. This chain's CDR3 is CASSALLAGGSNGELFF. The DNA of the CDR3 is TGTGCCAGCAGTGCTCTACTAGCGGGGGGATCTAACGGGGAGCTGTTTTTT.

The V call is TRBV5-1, the J call TRBJ1-4; D is uncertain. Germline CDR1 is SGHRS and CDR2 is YFSETQ. V was shortened by 0 bases and J by 5 bases, with 8 bases between the two germline ends. The CDR3 totals 14 residues. This CDR3 is CASSLGSGNEKLFF. The CDR3 DNA sequence: TGCGCCAGCAGCTTGGGTTCAGGAAATGAAAAACTGTTTTTT.

The chain employs TRBV21-1 and TRBJ1-1. TRBV21-1 represents a pseudogene. This CDR3 contains 17 residues. In nucleotides, the CDR3 is TGTGCCAGCAGCCCACGGGCCAAGGCTCTTGGGAGCACTGAAGCTTTCTTT. It encodes CASSPRAKALGSTEAFF.

The chain recombines TRBV5-1 with TRBJ2-7; 9 bases are a match to TRBD1. This CDR3 has 15 amino acids. The junction had 5 bases not matched to a gene; V was cut back by 4 bases and J by 0 bases. Germline CDR1 and CDR2: SGHRS and YFSETQ. CDR3 in DNA: TGCGCCAGCAGCCTGGGACAGGGAACCTCCTACGAGCAGTACTTC. It is translated as CASSLGQGTSYEQYF.

This clone was counted between two and nine times. The chain is built from TRBV3-1 (or the pseudogene TRBV3-2) and TRBJ2-7, with 7 positions matching TRBD2. The germline V gene encodes CDR1 LGHDT and CDR2 YNNKEL (reference sequence). V shed 1 base, J shed 5 bases, and the junction held 2 bases outside the gene matches. The CDR3 spans 13 residues. The DNA of the CDR3 is TGTGCCAGCAGCCAAGGGGGGAGGGACGAGCAGTACTTC. This gives the protein CASSQGGRDEQYF.

V gene TRBV7-9 combines with J gene TRBJ2-1, with D uncertain. With 7 bases removed from V and 5 bases from J, the gap between germline ends came to 6 bases. The germline gives CDR1 SEHNR, CDR2 FQNEAQ (reference sequence). The CDR3 loop spans 11 amino acids. The CDR3 DNA reads as TGTGCCAGCACCCAAAACAATGAGCAGTTCTTC. Translated, it gives CASTQNNEQFF.

This clone was seen a single time. The V gene is TRBV28, the J gene TRBJ1-1; 9 bases line up with TRBD1. From germline, CDR1 is MDHEN and CDR2 SYDVKM. With V trimmed by 3 bases and J by 2 bases, 4 bases remained unmatched. The CDR3 is 15 residues long. The CDR3: CASSFLGQGNTEAFF. Here the CDR3 DNA reads TGTGCCAGCAGTTTTTTGGGACAGGGAAACACTGAAGCTTTCTTT. The variable domain in full, with the rest retrieved from reference TRBV28 and TRBJ1-1, is DVKVTQSSRYLVKRTGEKVFLECVQDMDHENMFWYRQDPGLGLRLIYFSYDVKMKEKGDIPEGYSVSREKKERFSLILESASTNQTSMYLCASSFLGQGNTEAFFGQGTRLTVV.

This chain links TRBV5-1 with TRBJ2-5; 7 nucleotides match TRBD1. After removal of 3 bases from V and 2 bases from J, the junction contained 10 bases not matched to a gene. The CDR3 length is 16 residues. Germline loops: CDR1 SGHRS, CDR2 YFSETQ. The CDR3 DNA is TGCGCCAGCAGCTACCGACAGGGATTGGGGCAAGAGACCCAGTACTTC. Translation gives CASSYRQGLGQETQYF.

The gene calls are TRBV11-2 and TRBJ1-3; TRBD1 might be the D (5 bases). The CDR3 loop spans 16 amino acids. V was trimmed by 0 bases and J by 0 bases, leaving 9 bases between them. Germline V CDR1 and CDR2: SGHAT, FQNNGV. This chain's CDR3 is CASSLDRGGSGNTIYF. CDR3 DNA: TGTGCCAGCAGCTTAGATCGCGGGGGCTCTGGAAACACCATATATTTT.

The V gene is TRBV5-4, the J gene TRBJ1-6; TRBD1 matches at 8 bases. Germline lookup yields CDR1 SGHNT and CDR2 YYREEE (reference sequence). V lost 4 bases to trimming and J lost 6 bases; unmatched junction nucleotides: 6. The CDR3 has 15 residues. The CDR3 reads CASSPGTGANSPLHF. CDR3 DNA: TGTGCCAGCAGCCCAGGGACAGGTGCTAATTCACCCCTCCACTTT.

The V gene is TRBV28, the J gene TRBJ1-2, with D maybe TRBD1 (6 bases). Trimming took off 6 bases at V and 5 bases at J, with 10 bases between the two ends. The CDR3 is 12 amino acids. Germline V lookup: CDR1 MDHEN, CDR2 SYDVKM. Here the CDR3 DNA reads TGTGCCAGCAGCTACGGACAGTATGGCTACACCTTC. Residues: CASSYGQYGYTF.

The gene calls are TRBV28 and TRBJ1-2; 12 nucleotides agree with TRBD1. CDR1 and CDR2 (germline): MDHEN, SYDVKM. With 1 base clipped from V and 8 bases from J, the junction kept 17 bases outside the gene matches. The CDR3 runs to 19 residues. The CDR3 DNA follows: TGTGCCAGCAGTTTATCCCACGGGACAGGGGGCGCAACCCCTAAAGGCTACACCTTC. Its protein product is CASSLSHGTGGATPKGYTF.

There are a few counts of this clone. The chain is built from TRBV9 and TRBJ2-7; 9 bases map to TRBD1. Looked up from germline, CDR1 is SGDLS and CDR2 is YYNGEE. This CDR3 comprises 14 residues. With 4 bases clipped from V and 3 bases from J, the junction kept 5 bases outside the gene matches. The CDR3 reads CASSPQGQGYEQYF. CDR3 DNA: TGTGCCAGCAGCCCACAGGGACAGGGCTACGAGCAGTACTTC.